This T cell receptor beta chain was identified during a study of early T cells in non-severe SARS-CoV-2 infection. Study details: From unsorted whole blood, bulk RNA was sequenced, and the chains remained unpaired.

CDR3 length: 15 residues. With V trimmed by 4 bases and J by 2 bases, 4 bases remained unmatched. Germline CDR1 SSHAT, CDR2 FNYEAQ (reference sequence). Researchers tagged individual cDNA molecules with unique molecular identifiers. TCRdb re-called the 5' RACE reads with MiXCR, one entry per CDR3 protein. The table records some 77,000 distinct CDR3 sequences, less than 15% of them present only once. The study, taken as a whole, reports: Missing private and CD4 specificities, VDJdb matching favored anti-spike CD8 responses.

This clonotype appeared many times. Its antigen is currently unknown. This TCR was recovered from an adult who was a healthcare worker with PCR-confirmed SARS-CoV-2 infection or an uninfected control (not recorded which). The donor label of this sample is uncertain. J is TRBJ2-3 and V is TRBV7-7; 9 bases match TRBD1. This specimen was whole blood, taken at baseline. The DNA for the CDR3 is TGTGCCAGCAGCTCCGGGACAGGGTACACAGATACGCAGTATTTT. Protein sequence: CASSSGTGYTDTQYF.